The entry that follows covers one T cell receptor (beta chain) sequence. This record comes from a study of T cell responses to AZD1222 COVID-19 vaccine. The CDR3 runs 15 residues. Germline V gene sequence: CDR1 MRHNA, CDR2 SNTAGT. V shed 4 bases and J 5 bases; nucleotides not matched to a gene: 6. Measured with immunoSEQ multiplex PCR; TCRdb has only the in-frame clones, and not every one. The sample carries about 180,000 clones, roughly 88% recorded once. This TCR was sampled from an adult in good health. The sequencing used peripheral blood, collected on day 0 of AZD1222 vaccination. V is TRBV6-4 and J is TRBJ2-1, with 9 bases lining up with TRBD2. The CDR3 spells CASSALAGSNNEQFF. The CDR3 nucleotides are TGTGCCAGCAGTGCGCTAGCGGGGAGTAACAATGAGCAGTTCTTC.